This T cell receptor beta chain is drawn from a study of spatial heterogeneity in lung cancer. In the case of this clonotype: Its antigen is not known.

Trimming removed 7 bases from V and 0 bases from J, with 18 bases in between. CDR3 length: 17 residues. Germline V CDR1 and CDR2: KGHDR, SFDVKD. Whole-study results and caveats: In blood, ubiquitous expanded tumor TCRs appeared more at resection than follow-up.

Time point in this sample: sample taken at primary tumor resection. The study sequenced unsorted whole RNA from tumor, nontumor lung or frozen PBMC. Untreated early-stage non-small cell lung cancer patients, around 70 in total, were the donors. Each TCR cDNA molecule carried a unique molecular identifier. Each CDR3 protein gets one entry after TCRdb re-called the 5' RACE reads with MiXCR. The profile shows about 86,000 distinct CDR3 sequences, around 12% of them singletons. The TCR sequence derives from a male donor with early-stage non-small cell lung cancer. Specimen: PBMCs, collected at surgery. This chain connects TRBV24-1 to TRBJ2-1; D is tentatively TRBD1 or TRBD2 (5 bases each). CDR3 bases: TGTGCCACCAGCCCTGGGGGTAGCGCCTCCTCCTACAATGAGCAGTTCTTC. It is translated as CATSPGGSASSYNEQFF.